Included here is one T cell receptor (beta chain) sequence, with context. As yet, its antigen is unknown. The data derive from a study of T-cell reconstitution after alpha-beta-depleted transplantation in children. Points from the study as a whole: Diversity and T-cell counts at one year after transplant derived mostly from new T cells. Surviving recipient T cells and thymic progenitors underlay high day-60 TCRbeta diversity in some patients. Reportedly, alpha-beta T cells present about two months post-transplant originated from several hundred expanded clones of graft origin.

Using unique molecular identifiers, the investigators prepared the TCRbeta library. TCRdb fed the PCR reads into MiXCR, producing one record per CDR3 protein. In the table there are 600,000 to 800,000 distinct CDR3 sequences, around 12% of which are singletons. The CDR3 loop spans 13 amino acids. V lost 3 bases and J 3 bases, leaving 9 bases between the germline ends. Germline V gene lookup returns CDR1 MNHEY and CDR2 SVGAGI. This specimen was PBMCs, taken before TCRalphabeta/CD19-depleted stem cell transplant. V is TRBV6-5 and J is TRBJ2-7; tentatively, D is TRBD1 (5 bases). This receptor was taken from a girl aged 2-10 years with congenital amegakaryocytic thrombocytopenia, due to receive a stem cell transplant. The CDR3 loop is CASSYNRYYEQYF. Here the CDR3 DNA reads TGTGCCAGCAGTTATAACAGGTACTACGAGCAGTACTTC.